The 17 T cell receptor beta chains in this list originate from one sample, sequenced in a study of cytomegalovirus exposure and HLA in healthy donors. 13 Jbeta primers and 60 Vbeta primers were used for the PCR. The table came from immunoSEQ multiplex PCR; TCRdb's copy has only in-frame clones and leaves some out. The sample shows 130,000 to 150,000 clones, more than 75% of them seen only once. Sequencing was carried out using PBMCs. These receptors originate from a female donor in good health and CMV-seronegative.

This clone has only one observation. V usage is TRBV5-4 and J usage is TRBJ2-7, with 14 bases aligning to TRBD2. The CDR3 runs 16 residues. The V gene's germline CDR1 is SGHNT and CDR2 YYREEE (reference sequence). V lost 5 bases to trimming and J lost 6 bases; unmatched junction nucleotides: 10. The CDR3: CASRPGLAGVGAEQYF. In DNA form, the CDR3 reads TGTGCCAGCAGGCCGGGACTAGCGGGAGTAGGGGCCGAGCAGTACTTC.

For the CDR3, the DNA is TGTGCCAGCAGTTCTGGGACAGGGGGCTACCATAGCAATCAGCCCCAGCATTTT. Amino acid sequence: CASSSGTGGYHSNQPQHF. The chain has TRBV5-5 and TRBJ1-5, with 12 bases fitting TRBD1. Germline loops: CDR1 SGHKS, CDR2 YYEKEE (reference sequence). V shed 5 bases and J 0 bases; nucleotides not matched to a gene: 9. The CDR3 consists of 18 residues.

This chain joins TRBV28 and TRBJ1-6; D remains ambiguous. Germline V lookup: CDR1 MDHEN, CDR2 SYDVKM. The CDR3 length is 13 residues. Trimming removed 7 bases from V and 9 bases from J, with 13 bases in between. CDR3 sequence (DNA): TGTGCCAGCAATAGATTGACGGGTTCACCCCTCCACTTT. This encodes CASNRLTGSPLHF.

The gene calls are TRBV18 and TRBJ1-1; 10 bases are a match to TRBD1. Trimming removed 0 bases from V and 3 bases from J; junction bases left unmatched: 4. The germline V gene encodes CDR1 KGHSH and CDR2 LQKENI. The CDR3 spans 16 residues. The CDR3 region is CASSPPWTGGDTEAFF. The CDR3 DNA reads as TGTGCCAGCTCACCACCCTGGACAGGGGGTGACACTGAAGCTTTCTTT.

The rearrangement links TRBV15 to TRBJ2-1; weak D call: TRBD2 (6 bases). Trimming took 2 bases from V and 4 from J, leaving 27 bases between them. The germline gives CDR1 LNHNV, CDR2 YYDKDF (reference sequence). There are 20 residues in the CDR3. CDR3 DNA: TGTGCCACCAGCAGATCGGGAGCCCTCTCCTCGAACACTTATTACAATGAGCAGTTCTTC. Translating gives CATSRSGALSSNTYYNEQFF. Full variable domain (missing parts from reference TRBV15 and TRBJ2-1): DAMVIQNPRYQVTQFGKPVTLSCSQTLNHNVMYWYQQKSSQAPKLLFHYYDKDFNNEADTPDNFQSRRPNTSFCFLDIRSPGLGDTAMYLCATSRSGALSSNTYYNEQFFGPGTRLTVL.

V is TRBV7-2 and J is TRBJ2-1; TRBD2 might be the D (6 bases). The CDR3 is 12 residues long. Deletions cut 5 bases from V and 8 bases from J, with 10 bases between. CDR1 SGHTA and CDR2 FQGNSA come from the germline V gene. The CDR3: CASSLTGDEQFF. CDR3 in DNA: TGTGCCAGCAGCCTTACGGGGGATGAGCAGTTCTTC.

The chain uses TRBV23-1 and TRBJ1-4; D call uncertain. TRBV23-1 is an ORF, with its function uncertain. This CDR3 comprises 15 residues. Between the trimmed V and J ends, which lost 3 bases and 2 bases, there was a span of 10 bases. The CDR3 region is CASSQHKWTNEKLFF. CDR3 coding DNA: TGCGCCAGCAGTCAGCACAAGTGGACTAATGAAAAACTGTTTTTT.

The rearrangement links TRBV7-2 to TRBJ1-1, with D hard to call. Trimming took off 1 base at V and 7 bases at J, with 7 bases between the two ends. CDR1 and CDR2 from the germline V gene are SGHTA and FQGNSA. CDR3 length equals 12 residues. CDR3 coding DNA: TGTGCCAGCAGCTTAGGCGTTTATGAAGCTTTCTTT. Its translation: CASSLGVYEAFF.

This rearrangement joins TRBV19 to TRBJ2-1, with TRBD1 matching over 7 bases. V shed 5 bases and J 4 bases; nucleotides not matched to a gene: 8. This CDR3 has 15 residues. Germline V gene data show CDR1 as LNHDA and CDR2 as SQIVND (reference sequence). The DNA of the CDR3 is TGTGCCAGTAGTCCCTCAGGGGGTAGGTACAATGAGCAGTTCTTC. This codes for CASSPSGGRYNEQFF.

J is TRBJ2-3 and V is TRBV5-4; 9 bases line up with TRBD2. V gave up 4 bases and J gave up 1 base; unmatched junction bases: 4. The germline CDR1 and CDR2 sequences are SGHNT and YYREEE (reference sequence). This CDR3 is 15 amino acids long. In DNA form, the CDR3 reads TGTGCCAGCAGCCTTAGGACTAGCGGCACAGATACGCAGTATTTT. It is translated as CASSLRTSGTDTQYF.

V gene TRBV6-5 combines with J gene TRBJ1-2, with D maybe TRBD1 (6 bases). CDR1 MNHEY and CDR2 SVGAGI come from the germline V gene. The CDR3 sequence is 15 residues long. V dropped 0 bases and J dropped 4 bases, with 12 bases sitting between them. The CDR3 nucleotides read TGTGCCAGCAGTTACTCTGGACAGAATAGCTATGGCTACACCTTC. It yields the protein CASSYSGQNSYGYTF.

This clone appeared a single time. The rearrangement uses TRBV11-2 and TRBJ2-4; D call uncertain. Germline V gene data show CDR1 as SGHAT and CDR2 as FQNNGV. CDR3 length: 15 amino acids. The V end was cut by 0 bases, the J end by 16 bases, with 22 bases between. The CDR3 loop is CASSLEGSMVELIYF. Written as DNA, the CDR3 is TGTGCCAGCAGCTTAGAGGGTTCGATGGTGGAGCTAATATACTTC.

As for this clone: Other DNA sequences in this specimen translate into the identical CDR3. The V gene is TRBV4-3, the J gene TRBJ2-7; 8 nucleotides agree with TRBD1. Per the germline V gene, CDR1 is LGHNA and CDR2 is YSLEER. CDR3 length equals 15 residues. The ends lost 4 bases at V and 3 bases at J; junction bases unmatched: 8. The CDR3 protein is CASSPGQGGHYEQYF. The DNA for the CDR3 is TGCGCCAGCAGCCCCGGACAGGGAGGACACTACGAGCAGTACTTC.

The chain couples TRBV6-1 to TRBJ2-7; 8 bases align to TRBD1. V lost 0 bases to trimming and J lost 1 base; unmatched junction nucleotides: 11. This CDR3 spans 18 amino acids. From germline, CDR1 is MNHNS and CDR2 SASEGT. The CDR3 sequence: CASSEARFWTGLSYEQYF. The CDR3 region has the DNA TGTGCCAGCAGTGAAGCACGTTTCTGGACAGGGTTGTCCTACGAGCAGTACTTC.

The chain's CDR3 is CASSFPEEGGIGYEQYF. For the CDR3, the DNA is TGTGCCAGCAGTTTCCCAGAGGAGGGGGGGATCGGCTACGAGCAGTACTTC. J is TRBJ2-7 and V is TRBV28, with TRBD2 as a possible D gene (7 bases). The CDR3 is 17 amino acids. Trimming took off 3 bases at V and 3 bases at J, with 21 bases between the two ends. Germline values: CDR1 MDHEN, CDR2 SYDVKM.

This chain links TRBV7-9 with TRBJ2-7; TRBD1 aligns across 9 bases. This CDR3 comprises 16 residues. Per germline, CDR1 SEHNR and CDR2 FQNEAQ (reference sequence). V gave up 6 bases and J gave up 3 bases; unmatched junction bases: 12. CDR3 sequence reads: CASSLTGGRESYEQYF. The CDR3 DNA follows: TGTGCCAGCAGTCTAACAGGGGGCCGCGAGAGCTACGAGCAGTACTTC.

This clone was recorded only once. The chain carries TRBV29-1 and TRBJ1-1; the D is unclear. Trimming shortened V by 3 bases and J by 1 base, and 12 bases separated the two germline ends. CDR1 is SQVTM and CDR2 is ANQGSEA in the germline V gene. The CDR3 totals 14 residues. This chain's CDR3 is CSVEGRLSNTEAFF. As DNA, the CDR3 is TGCAGCGTTGAGGGCCGGCTTTCGAACACTGAAGCTTTCTTT.